A selection of T cell receptor beta chains follows, all from one sample in a study of cytomegalovirus exposure and HLA in healthy donors. Some clones are missing from TCRdb's copy, which holds only in-frame ones; the method was immunoSEQ multiplex PCR. Of about 160,000 clones listed, 80% to 90% are singletons. Input material: PBMCs. The receptors stem from a woman aged 18-29 years in good health and CMV-seronegative. Each CDR3 is given with its conserved first and last residue. Fields, in order: V gene, J gene, D gene, clone size, CDR3 DNA, CDR3 protein. The D gene is left open where the match is weak. The size of a clone is reported for some rows only, either as once, few or many, or as a class for expanded clones.

v_gene: TRBV29-1; j_gene: TRBJ1-1; d_gene: TRBD1; abundance: .; CDR3nt: TGCAGCGTTGATAGACAGGGCCACACTGAAGCTTTCTTT; CDR3aa: CSVDRQGHTEAFF
v_gene: TRBV5-1; j_gene: TRBJ1-2; d_gene: .; abundance: .; CDR3nt: TGCGCCAGCAGCCCTGGGGGGGGCAACGGCTATGGCTACACCTTC; CDR3aa: CASSPGGGNGYGYTF
v_gene: TRBV4-3; j_gene: TRBJ2-6; d_gene: .; abundance: .; CDR3nt: TGCGCCAGCAGCCAAGTGTACGTAGACAGTTATTCCCCTGGGGCCAACGTCCTGACTTTC; CDR3aa: CASSQVYVDSYSPGANVLTF
v_gene: TRBV29-1; j_gene: TRBJ1-2; d_gene: TRBD1; abundance: .; CDR3nt: TGCAGCGTTGAATCGGGACAGGGTTATTATGGCTACACCTTC; CDR3aa: CSVESGQGYYGYTF
v_gene: TRBV5-1; j_gene: TRBJ1-6; d_gene: TRBD1; abundance: .; CDR3nt: TGCGCCAGCAGCTTTACTTGGACAGGGGAGTCACCCCTCCACTTT; CDR3aa: CASSFTWTGESPLHF
v_gene: TRBV5-1; j_gene: TRBJ2-3; d_gene: TRBD1; abundance: .; CDR3nt: TGCGCCAGCGGGGGACAGGTTATTAGCACAGATACGCAGTATTTT; CDR3aa: CASGGQVISTDTQYF
v_gene: TRBV5-5; j_gene: TRBJ2-7; d_gene: .; abundance: .; CDR3nt: TGTGCCAGCAGCTCCCGGGACACCTCCTACGAGCAGTACTTC; CDR3aa: CASSSRDTSYEQYF
v_gene: TRBV11-2; j_gene: TRBJ2-7; d_gene: .; abundance: .; CDR3nt: TGTGCCAGCAGCTTAGGCGGGTTCTACGAGCAGTACTTC; CDR3aa: CASSLGGFYEQYF
v_gene: TRBV9; j_gene: TRBJ2-1; d_gene: TRBD1; abundance: .; CDR3nt: TGTGCCAGCTCTACGGCCGGGACAGAAAAACCCAATGAGCAGTTCTTC; CDR3aa: CASSTAGTEKPNEQFF
v_gene: TRBV5-6; j_gene: TRBJ2-3; d_gene: TRBD2; abundance: .; CDR3nt: TGTGCCAGCAGCTCCGTGGGACTAGCGGGAGTCAGTGATACGCAGTATTTT; CDR3aa: CASSSVGLAGVSDTQYF
v_gene: TRBV30; j_gene: TRBJ1-2; d_gene: .; abundance: .; CDR3nt: TGTGCCTGGAGTGTGGTTGGGGAGGTCTATGGCTACACCTTC; CDR3aa: CAWSVVGEVYGYTF
v_gene: TRBV4-3; j_gene: TRBJ2-3; d_gene: .; abundance: once; CDR3nt: TGCGCCAGCAGCCAAGAGGGACTCTTCACAGATACGCAGTATTTT; CDR3aa: CASSQEGLFTDTQYF
v_gene: TRBV5-4; j_gene: TRBJ2-1; d_gene: TRBD2; abundance: .; CDR3nt: TGTGCTGGTAGCGGGGGGAACTACAATGAGCAGTTCTTC; CDR3aa: CAGSGGNYNEQFF
v_gene: TRBV6-6; j_gene: TRBJ1-2; d_gene: .; abundance: .; CDR3nt: TGTGCCAGCAGTTCCGGGTCCGTCTATGGCTACACCTTC; CDR3aa: CASSSGSVYGYTF
v_gene: TRBV19; j_gene: TRBJ1-1; d_gene: .; abundance: .; CDR3nt: TGTGCCAGTAGCCTGAGTAGGGGAGGGACTGAAGCTTTCTTT; CDR3aa: CASSLSRGGTEAFF
v_gene: TRBV5-1; j_gene: TRBJ1-6; d_gene: .; abundance: .; CDR3nt: TGCGCCAGCAGCGTGGGACTTGTTCATAATTCACCCCTCCACTTT; CDR3aa: CASSVGLVHNSPLHF
v_gene: TRBV10-3; j_gene: TRBJ2-3; d_gene: TRBD2; abundance: .; CDR3nt: TGTGCCATGTCGCTCTCCGGGAGGGTCACAGATACGCAGTATTTT; CDR3aa: CAMSLSGRVTDTQYF
v_gene: TRBV2; j_gene: TRBJ1-6; d_gene: TRBD1; abundance: .; CDR3nt: TGTGCCAGCAGTGAAACGGGACAGGCCAATTCACCCCTCCACTTT; CDR3aa: CASSETGQANSPLHF
v_gene: TRBV4-2; j_gene: TRBJ2-3; d_gene: TRBD2; abundance: .; CDR3nt: TGTGCCAGCAGCCTAACTAGCGGGGTAACAGATACGCAGTATTTT; CDR3aa: CASSLTSGVTDTQYF
v_gene: TRBV2; j_gene: TRBJ2-1; d_gene: .; abundance: .; CDR3nt: TGTGCCAGCAGTGAAGCGGGGGCCTCCTACAATGAGCAGTTCTTC; CDR3aa: CASSEAGASYNEQFF
v_gene: TRBV5-6; j_gene: TRBJ1-4; d_gene: TRBD1; abundance: .; CDR3nt: TGTGCCAGCAGCAGTACTCAAAGGGACAGGGGTGAAAAACTGTTTTTT; CDR3aa: CASSSTQRDRGEKLFF
v_gene: TRBV5-4; j_gene: TRBJ1-2; d_gene: TRBD1; abundance: few; CDR3nt: TGTGCCAGCAGCTCTCCGCGGGACAGGGTTAACTATGGCTACACCTTC; CDR3aa: CASSSPRDRVNYGYTF
v_gene: TRBV5-6; j_gene: TRBJ2-7; d_gene: TRBD2; abundance: .; CDR3nt: TGTGCCAGCGGTCTAGCGGGGGGGTCCTACGAGCAGTACTTC; CDR3aa: CASGLAGGSYEQYF
v_gene: TRBV5-1; j_gene: TRBJ1-2; d_gene: TRBD1; abundance: .; CDR3nt: TGCGCCAGCAGCTTGGGGGACAGGGGGTTAAGTGGCTACACCTTC; CDR3aa: CASSLGDRGLSGYTF
v_gene: TRBV9; j_gene: TRBJ1-1; d_gene: TRBD1; abundance: .; CDR3nt: TGTGCCAGCAGCGCCTCTTTACCGGGACAGGGAACTGAAGCTTTCTTT; CDR3aa: CASSASLPGQGTEAFF
v_gene: TRBV5-5; j_gene: TRBJ1-1; d_gene: TRBD1; abundance: many; CDR3nt: TGTGCCAGTGGACAGGGAGGCGGTGAAGCTTTCTTT; CDR3aa: CASGQGGGEAFF
v_gene: TRBV2; j_gene: TRBJ2-1; d_gene: .; abundance: .; CDR3nt: TGTGCTACTAAGACGACCTACAATGAGCAGTTCTTC; CDR3aa: CATKTTYNEQFF
v_gene: TRBV7-2; j_gene: TRBJ2-3; d_gene: TRBD2; abundance: few; CDR3nt: TGTGCCAGCAGGAGATCTAGCGGGTACACAGATACGCAGTATTTT; CDR3aa: CASRRSSGYTDTQYF
v_gene: TRBV5-6; j_gene: TRBJ1-2; d_gene: .; abundance: .; CDR3nt: TGTGCCAGCAGCTTTTATCTCCCCCGCGGCTATCACTATGGCTACACCTTC; CDR3aa: CASSFYLPRGYHYGYTF
v_gene: TRBV18; j_gene: TRBJ2-7; d_gene: .; abundance: .; CDR3nt: TGTGCCAGCTCACCGATGACAGCGAAATTGTTGAGATACGAGCAGTACTTC; CDR3aa: CASSPMTAKLLRYEQYF
v_gene: TRBV9; j_gene: TRBJ2-1; d_gene: .; abundance: .; CDR3nt: TGTGCCAGCAGCGTAGCTGCGGGATTCTACAATGAGCAGTTCTTC; CDR3aa: CASSVAAGFYNEQFF
v_gene: TRBV7-9; j_gene: TRBJ2-1; d_gene: .; abundance: .; CDR3nt: TGTGCCAGCAGCTCCCGAGAGACAGGTGGAGGTGAGCAGTTCTTC; CDR3aa: CASSSRETGGGEQFF
v_gene: TRBV4-1; j_gene: TRBJ2-7; d_gene: TRBD1; abundance: .; CDR3nt: TGCGCCAGCAGCCGGGACAGAGGCTACGAGCAGTACTTC; CDR3aa: CASSRDRGYEQYF
v_gene: TRBV30; j_gene: TRBJ1-1; d_gene: .; abundance: .; CDR3nt: TGTGCCTGGAGTGCCTCGAACACTGAAGCTTTCTTT; CDR3aa: CAWSASNTEAFF
v_gene: TRBV7-2; j_gene: TRBJ2-7; d_gene: TRBD2; abundance: .; CDR3nt: TGTGCCAGCAGCGCAACTAGCGGGAGGGCCGTGATGAACGAGCAGTACTTC; CDR3aa: CASSATSGRAVMNEQYF
v_gene: TRBV9; j_gene: TRBJ1-1; d_gene: TRBD1; abundance: .; CDR3nt: TGTGCCAGCAGCGTCAGGACAGGGCCGAACACTGAAGCTTTCTTT; CDR3aa: CASSVRTGPNTEAFF
v_gene: TRBV6-1; j_gene: TRBJ1-6; d_gene: TRBD1; abundance: .; CDR3nt: TGTGCCAGCAGTGCCCCTCGGGACAGGGTTTTTAATTCACCCCTCCACTTT; CDR3aa: CASSAPRDRVFNSPLHF
v_gene: TRBV6-5; j_gene: TRBJ1-1; d_gene: .; abundance: .; CDR3nt: TGTGCCAGCAGTTCGGGGATTTGGAACACTGAAGCTTTCTTT; CDR3aa: CASSSGIWNTEAFF
v_gene: TRBV25-1; j_gene: TRBJ2-1; d_gene: .; abundance: .; CDR3nt: TGTGCCAGCAACCACGCACCAGGGTTCAATGAGCAGTTCTTC; CDR3aa: CASNHAPGFNEQFF
v_gene: TRBV19; j_gene: TRBJ2-2; d_gene: .; abundance: .; CDR3nt: TGTGCCAGTAGCCCAATAGCGGAGCACACCGGGGAGCTGTTTTTT; CDR3aa: CASSPIAEHTGELFF
v_gene: TRBV19; j_gene: TRBJ2-7; d_gene: TRBD2; abundance: once; CDR3nt: TGTGCCAGTGGGGAGGGGAACGGGGGCGAGCAGTACTTC; CDR3aa: CASGEGNGGEQYF
v_gene: TRBV29-1; j_gene: TRBJ2-7; d_gene: .; abundance: .; CDR3nt: TGCAGCATCACCCAGACGGACAGATACGAGCAGTACTTC; CDR3aa: CSITQTDRYEQYF
v_gene: TRBV19; j_gene: TRBJ2-6; d_gene: .; abundance: .; CDR3nt: TGTGCCAGTAGTAGGGCCCGGTCAGGGGGGGCCAACGTCCTGACTTTC; CDR3aa: CASSRARSGGANVLTF
v_gene: TRBV27; j_gene: TRBJ1-1; d_gene: .; abundance: .; CDR3nt: TGTGCCAGCAGTTTATCCGGGGGTAACACTGAAGCTTTCTTT; CDR3aa: CASSLSGGNTEAFF